The text below deals with one TCR beta chain. As yet, its antigen is unknown. The CDR3 spans 18 residues. The ends lost 4 bases at V and 0 bases at J; junction bases unmatched: 11. Germline CDR1 and CDR2: SGHRS and YFSETQ. This sample is drawn from a study of molecular identifiers for immune sequencing clone quantification. Generation of bulk TCR libraries relied on previously described methods and listed TCR primers. TCRdb analysed the PCR reads with MiXCR anew, one entry per CDR3 protein. The sample has tens of thousands of distinct CDR3 sequences; about a fifth are singletons. Construction of naive CD8 libraries employed about 17,000 to 1,100,000 sorted cells together with 10%, 30% or 50% RNA. Study-wide findings and caveats: Jurkat TCR RNA spiked in from one cell could reportedly be detected among one million naive cells.

Source material: naive CD8+ T cells from blood, with Jurkat cell RNA spiked in. The sample's subset: FACS-sorted CD8+CD4-CCR7+CD45RA+ naive T cells. V gene TRBV5-1 combines with J gene TRBJ2-1; TRBD2 aligns across 9 bases. This clonotype was sampled from a human donor in good health. Some libraries in this study had Jurkat cell RNA spiked in. The CDR3 protein is CASSQSPGLAISYNEQFF. The CDR3 bases are TGCGCCAGCAGCCAGTCTCCGGGACTAGCCATCTCCTACAATGAGCAGTTCTTC. Combining the CDR3 with reference TRBV5-1 and TRBJ2-1 gives the whole variable domain KAGVTQTPRYLIKTRGQQVTLSCSPISGHRSVSWYQQTPGQGLQFLFEYFSETQRNKGNFPGRFSGRQFSNSRSEMNVSTLELGDSALYLCASSQSPGLAISYNEQFFGPGTRLTVL.